This TCR beta chain was identified in a study of vaccination effects on CD4 cells after COVID-19. Study as a whole: Two convalescent donors provided samples 16 days and one week before vaccination.

The V gene end was trimmed by 5 bases and the J gene end by 8 bases; junction bases not matched to a gene: 9. CDR1 and CDR2 from the germline V gene are SGHNT and YENEEA. This CDR3 has 15 amino acids. Sequenced by immunoSEQ multiplex PCR; TCRdb stores in-frame clones only, minus some. Of under 80,000 clones in the sample, roughly 73% were seen once. ViraFEST expansion of antigen-specific CD4+ T cells with viral peptide pools preceded sequencing. Isolating CD4+ T cells followed more than eight days of culture. This person's SARS-CoV-2 infection, confirmed by PCR, occurred between March and December 2020. Notes on this clone: Antigen: not known.

This TCR was sampled from a human donor who had a prior SARS-CoV-2 infection. The chain has TRBV11-3 and TRBJ1-4; TRBD1 matches at 9 bases. The sequences come from CD4+ T cells from PBMCs cultured with HIV peptides, collected before COVID-19 vaccination. The subset: HIV-1 Nef peptide pool negative control/reference culture. The chain's CDR3 is CASSTGTGRLEKLFF. The CDR3 DNA sequence: TGTGCCAGCAGCACCGGGACAGGGAGGCTCGAAAAACTGTTTTTT.